One and the same sample provided the 9 T cell receptor beta chains below, sequenced in a study of T cells expressing NK-cell markers. TCRdb reanalyzed the 5' RACE reads and collapses them to one entry per CDR3 protein, without DNA. The sample totals some 140,000 distinct CDR3 sequences. Input material: blood T cells: a sorted CD56 or NKG2C T cell subset, CD4+ or CD8+ T cells, or bulk PBMC T cells (not recorded which). All receptors come from a woman between 50 and 59 years old in good health.

The chain couples TRBV20-1 to TRBJ2-3. Germline CDR1 DFQATT, CDR2 SNEGSKA (reference sequence). The CDR3 sequence is 16 residues long. The CDR3 region is CSARMTANTFTDTQYF.

This chain joins TRBV10-3 and TRBJ1-5; the TRBD1 assignment by TCRdb is unverifiable without DNA. This CDR3 region has 14 residues. The germline V gene encodes CDR1 ENHRY and CDR2 SYGVKD. CDR3 protein: CAISSGQGFQPQHF.

V gene TRBV24-1 combines with J gene TRBJ2-2; the TCRdb D gene call, TRBD1, has no DNA to confirm it. Germline V gene sequence: CDR1 KGHDR, CDR2 SFDVKD. CDR3 length: 14 residues. Here the CDR3 reads CAVRDRGYTGELFF.

The CDR3 region is CAWRGSVTTEAFF. The J gene is TRBJ1-1, the V gene TRBV30. In germline, CDR1 is GTSNPN, CDR2 SVGIG (reference sequence). The CDR3 covers 13 residues. Looking up the rest from reference TRBV30 and TRBJ1-1 gives the full variable domain: SQTIHQWPATLVQPVGSPLSLECTVEGTSNPNLYWYRQAAGRGLQLLFYSVGIGQISSEVPQNLSASRPQDRQFILSSKKLLLSDSGFYLCAWRGSVTTEAFFGQGTRLTVV.

This chain connects TRBV7-8 to TRBJ2-1; TCRdb outputs TRBD2, but without DNA this stays unchecked. The CDR3 spans 17 residues. CDR1 and CDR2 from the germline V gene are SGHVS and FQNEAQ. The CDR3 loop is CASSLTPAPSDYNEQFF. The whole variable domain, filled in from reference TRBV7-8 and TRBJ2-1, reads GAGVSQSPRYKVAKRGQDVALRCDPISGHVSLFWYQQALGQGPEFLTYFQNEAQLDKSGLPSDRFFAERPEGSVSTLKIQRTQQEDSAVYLCASSLTPAPSDYNEQFFGPGTRLTVL.

This chain connects TRBV12-5 to TRBJ1-2; TCRdb reports TRBD1, a call that lacks DNA to check it against. In germline, CDR1 is LGHNT, CDR2 FRNRAP. The CDR3 consists of 13 residues. The CDR3 is CASGLDRDYGYTF.

The J gene is TRBJ2-6, the V gene TRBV6-6. The CDR3 has 12 amino acids. Per germline, CDR1 MNHNY and CDR2 SVGAGI (reference sequence). The CDR3 spells CASSAGANVLTF.

The chain is built from TRBV21-1 and TRBJ2-1; TCRdb returns TRBD1, unconfirmable since there is no DNA. TRBV21-1 is shown as a pseudogene. The CDR3 contains 16 residues. The CDR3 loop is CASSNAGQGSYNEQFF.

The chain joins TRBV10-3 to TRBJ2-7; there is no DNA to check the TCRdb D call of TRBD1. Germline CDR1 and CDR2: ENHRY and SYGVKD. The CDR3 totals 12 residues. The CDR3 region is CATGDRVYEQYF.